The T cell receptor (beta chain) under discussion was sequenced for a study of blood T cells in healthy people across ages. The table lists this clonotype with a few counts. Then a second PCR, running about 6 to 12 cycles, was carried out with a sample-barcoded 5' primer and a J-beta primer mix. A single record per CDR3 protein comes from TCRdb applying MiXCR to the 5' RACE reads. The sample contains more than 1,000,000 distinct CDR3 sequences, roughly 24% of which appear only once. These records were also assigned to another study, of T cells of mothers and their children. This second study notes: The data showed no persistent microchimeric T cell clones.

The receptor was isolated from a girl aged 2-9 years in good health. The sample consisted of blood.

CDR3 sequence: CSVAGLSLNEQFF. The DNA of the CDR3 is TGCAGCGTGGCGGGACTTTCCCTCAATGAGCAGTTCTTC. The gene calls are TRBV29-1 and TRBJ2-1; TRBD2 might be the D (6 bases). Per germline, CDR1 SQVTM and CDR2 ANQGSEA. The length of the CDR3 is 13 residues. V was trimmed by 6 bases and J by 6 bases, leaving 15 bases between them.